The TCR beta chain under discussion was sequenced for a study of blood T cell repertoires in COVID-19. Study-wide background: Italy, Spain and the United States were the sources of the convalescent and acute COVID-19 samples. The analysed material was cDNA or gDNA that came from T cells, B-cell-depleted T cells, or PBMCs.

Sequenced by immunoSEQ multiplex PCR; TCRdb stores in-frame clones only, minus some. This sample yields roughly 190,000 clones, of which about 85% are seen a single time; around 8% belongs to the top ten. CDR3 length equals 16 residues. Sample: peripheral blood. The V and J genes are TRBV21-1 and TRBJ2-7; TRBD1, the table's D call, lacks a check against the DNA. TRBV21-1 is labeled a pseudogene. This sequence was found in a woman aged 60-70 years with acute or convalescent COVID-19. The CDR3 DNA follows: TGTGCCAGCAGCCTTCCGGGACAGGGGACAACCTACGAGCAGTACGTC. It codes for CASSLPGQGTTYEQYV.